The rows below give T cell receptor beta chains drawn from one sample of a study of persistence of HIV-infected CD4 T cells. Measured with immunoSEQ multiplex PCR; TCRdb has only the in-frame clones, and not every one. The sample comprises fewer than 30,000 clones, roughly 78% of which are singletons, and 4% to 5% rests with the top ten. What these receptors recognize is not known. Sequenced material: CD4+ T cells sorted from PBMCs after approximately 20-hour stimulation, taken from a patient who received antiretroviral therapy. These receptors were taken from an adult man with HIV who was CMV-seropositive. Each CDR3 is given with its conserved first and last residue. Size tells how often a clone was seen (once, few, many) or the class of an expanded clone, and some rows leave it out.

j_gene: TRBJ1-6
abundance: -
v_gene: TRBV4-2
CDR3aa: CASSQANRGAVNSPLHF

j_gene: TRBJ2-5
abundance: -
v_gene: TRBV28
CDR3aa: CASSLPLGSQETQYF

j_gene: TRBJ2-2
abundance: -
v_gene: TRBV28
CDR3aa: CASHTRRGGTGELFF

j_gene: TRBJ2-7
abundance: -
v_gene: TRBV19
CDR3aa: CASRPEWGGAAYEQYF

j_gene: TRBJ2-7
abundance: -
v_gene: TRBV2
CDR3aa: CASRVDLGQWQEQYF

j_gene: TRBJ1-6
abundance: -
v_gene: TRBV7-9
CDR3aa: CASSLTGISPLHF

j_gene: TRBJ2-7
abundance: -
v_gene: TRBV7-2
CDR3aa: CASSPAGTGVYEQYF

j_gene: TRBJ2-6
abundance: -
v_gene: TRBV7-9
CDR3aa: CASSLGSISGANVLTF

j_gene: TRBJ2-3
abundance: -
v_gene: TRBV5-4
CDR3aa: CATQAGPDTDTQYF

j_gene: TRBJ2-2
abundance: few
v_gene: TRBV19
CDR3aa: CASSTGHRNTGELFF

j_gene: TRBJ1-6
abundance: once
v_gene: TRBV27
CDR3aa: CASSSAPGQGISPLHF

j_gene: TRBJ1-5
abundance: few
v_gene: TRBV10-1
CDR3aa: CASSGTFERAGQPQHF

j_gene: TRBJ1-1
abundance: once
v_gene: TRBV5-1
CDR3aa: CASSFREGTEAFF

j_gene: TRBJ1-6
abundance: -
v_gene: TRBV27
CDR3aa: CASSPHRSNSPLHF

j_gene: TRBJ1-5
abundance: few
v_gene: TRBV6-5
CDR3aa: CASSHQQGNQPQHF

j_gene: TRBJ2-7
abundance: -
v_gene: TRBV6-6
CDR3aa: CASSYSIGIDSREQYF

j_gene: TRBJ2-7
abundance: -
v_gene: TRBV7-9
CDR3aa: CASSADYEQYF

j_gene: TRBJ2-7
abundance: once
v_gene: TRBV6-5
CDR3aa: CASSSGRSSSEQYF

j_gene: TRBJ2-7
abundance: few
v_gene: TRBV28
CDR3aa: CASTIEGYEQYF

j_gene: TRBJ1-5
abundance: few
v_gene: TRBV27
CDR3aa: CASRWGGQDSNQPQHF